This TCR beta chain was retrieved from a study of cytomegalovirus exposure and HLA in healthy donors. Notes on the study in general: Generally TCR sequences proved uncommon, though certain public TCRs appeared in numerous donors.

Donors came from a validation cohort of some 110 subjects, distinct from the first 666-subject cohort. CDR3 length: 19 residues. The germline V gene encodes CDR1 GTSNPN and CDR2 SVGIG (reference sequence). V dropped 0 bases and J dropped 5; count of bases not matched to a gene: 16. The sample holds one count of this clone. Its matching antigen is unknown. Only in-frame clones appear in the TCRdb table, and some are missing; sequencing was by immunoSEQ multiplex PCR. The sample carries about 65,000 clones, about 90% recorded once. The source material was PBMCs. This receptor was taken from a woman aged 18-30 years in good health and CMV-seronegative. The chain has TRBV30 and TRBJ1-6; 7 nucleotides align to TRBD1. CDR3 sequence: CAWSVPFPDPGQNNSPLHF. Here the CDR3 DNA reads TGTGCCTGGAGTGTACCATTCCCGGATCCGGGACAGAATAATTCACCCCTCCACTTT.